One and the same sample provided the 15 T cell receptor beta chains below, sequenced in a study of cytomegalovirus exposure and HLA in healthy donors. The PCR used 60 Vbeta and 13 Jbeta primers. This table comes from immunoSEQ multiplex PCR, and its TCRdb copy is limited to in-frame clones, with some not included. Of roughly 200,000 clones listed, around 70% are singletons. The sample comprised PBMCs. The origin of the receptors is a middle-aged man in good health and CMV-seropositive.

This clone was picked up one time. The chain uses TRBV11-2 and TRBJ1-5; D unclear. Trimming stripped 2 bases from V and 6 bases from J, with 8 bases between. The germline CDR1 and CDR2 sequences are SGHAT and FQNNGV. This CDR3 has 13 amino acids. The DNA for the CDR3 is TGTGCCAGCAGCTTATCAACGGTTCAGCCCCAGCATTTT. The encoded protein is CASSLSTVQPQHF.

The CDR3 DNA sequence: TGTGCCAGCAGCTTGGGCCCGGAGAATGGAAACACCATATATTTT. This translates into CASSLGPENGNTIYF. This chain links TRBV5-8 with TRBJ1-3; D is unclear. The V gene's germline CDR1 is SGHTS and CDR2 YDEGEE. Trimming shortened V by 0 bases and J by 3 bases, and 10 bases separated the two germline ends. This CDR3 is 15 amino acids long.

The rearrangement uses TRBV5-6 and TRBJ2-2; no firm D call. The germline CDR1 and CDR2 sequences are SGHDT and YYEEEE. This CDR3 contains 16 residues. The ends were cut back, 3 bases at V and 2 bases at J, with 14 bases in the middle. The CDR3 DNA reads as TGTGCCAGCAGCTCCCTGTTGACGGGTAACACCGGGGAGCTGTTTTTT. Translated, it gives CASSSLLTGNTGELFF.

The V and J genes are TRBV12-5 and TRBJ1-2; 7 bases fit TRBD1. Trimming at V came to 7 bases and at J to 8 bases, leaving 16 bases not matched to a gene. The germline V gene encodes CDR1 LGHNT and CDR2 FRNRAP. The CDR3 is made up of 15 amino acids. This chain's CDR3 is CASVPPKGQTRGYTF. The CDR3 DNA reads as TGTGCTAGTGTCCCCCCCAAGGGACAGACCCGCGGCTACACCTTC.

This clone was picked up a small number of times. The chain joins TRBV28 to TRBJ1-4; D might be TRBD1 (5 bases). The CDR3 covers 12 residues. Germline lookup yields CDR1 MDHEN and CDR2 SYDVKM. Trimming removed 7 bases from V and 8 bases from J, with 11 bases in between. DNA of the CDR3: TGTGCCAGCAACCTTCGGGGGGAAAAACTGTTTTTT. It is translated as CASNLRGEKLFF.

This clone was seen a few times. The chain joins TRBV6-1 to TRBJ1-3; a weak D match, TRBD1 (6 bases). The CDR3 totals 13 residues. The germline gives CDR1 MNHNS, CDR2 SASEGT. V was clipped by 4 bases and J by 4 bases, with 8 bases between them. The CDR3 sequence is CASSADRGNTIYF. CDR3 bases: TGTGCCAGCAGTGCAGACAGGGGAAACACCATATATTTT.

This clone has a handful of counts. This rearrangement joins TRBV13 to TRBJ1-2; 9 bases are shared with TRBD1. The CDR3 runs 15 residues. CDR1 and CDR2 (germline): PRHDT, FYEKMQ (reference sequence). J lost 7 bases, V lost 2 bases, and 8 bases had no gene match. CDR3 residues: CASSLNTGGEGGYTF. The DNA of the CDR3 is TGTGCCAGCAGCTTAAACACAGGGGGCGAAGGTGGCTACACCTTC.

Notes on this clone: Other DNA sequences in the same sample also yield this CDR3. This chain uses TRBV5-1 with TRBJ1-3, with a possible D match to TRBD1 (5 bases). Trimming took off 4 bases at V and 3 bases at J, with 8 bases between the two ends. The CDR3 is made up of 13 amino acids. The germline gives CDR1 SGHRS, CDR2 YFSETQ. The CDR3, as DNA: TGCGCCAGCAGCCGGGGGGATGGAAACACCATATATTTT. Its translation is CASSRGDGNTIYF.

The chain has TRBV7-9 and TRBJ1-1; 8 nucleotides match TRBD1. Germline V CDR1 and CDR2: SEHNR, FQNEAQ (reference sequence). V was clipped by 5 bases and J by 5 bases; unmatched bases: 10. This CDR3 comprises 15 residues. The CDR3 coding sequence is TGTGCCAGCAGCAAGGCAGGGGGCGGGTTGACTGAAGCTTTCTTT. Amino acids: CASSKAGGGLTEAFF.

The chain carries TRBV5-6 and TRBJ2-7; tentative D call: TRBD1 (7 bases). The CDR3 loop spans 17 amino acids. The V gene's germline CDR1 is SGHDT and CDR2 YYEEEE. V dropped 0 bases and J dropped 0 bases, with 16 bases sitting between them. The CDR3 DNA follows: TGTGCCAGCAGCTTGGTTGGCAGGGGGACTCACTCCTACGAGCAGTACTTC. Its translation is CASSLVGRGTHSYEQYF. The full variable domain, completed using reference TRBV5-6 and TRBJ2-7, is DAGVTQSPTHLIKTRGQQVTLRCSPKSGHDTVSWYQQALGQGPQFIFQYYEEEERQRGNFPDRFSGHQFPNYSSELNVNALLLGDSALYLCASSLVGRGTHSYEQYFGPGTRLTVT.

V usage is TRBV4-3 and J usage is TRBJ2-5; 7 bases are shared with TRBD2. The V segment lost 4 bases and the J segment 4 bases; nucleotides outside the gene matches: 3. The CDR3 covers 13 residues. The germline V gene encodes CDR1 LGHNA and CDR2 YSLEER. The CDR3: CASSLIAGETQYF. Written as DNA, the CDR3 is TGCGCCAGCAGCCTTATAGCGGGAGAGACCCAGTACTTC.

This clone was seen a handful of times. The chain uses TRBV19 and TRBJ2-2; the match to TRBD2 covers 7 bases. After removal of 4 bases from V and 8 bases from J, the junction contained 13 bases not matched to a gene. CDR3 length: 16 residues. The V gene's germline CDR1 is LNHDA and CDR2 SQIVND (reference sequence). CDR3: CASSRAGRRTTGELFF. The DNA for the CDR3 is TGTGCCAGTAGTAGAGCGGGGCGAAGGACAACGGGGGAGCTGTTTTTT.

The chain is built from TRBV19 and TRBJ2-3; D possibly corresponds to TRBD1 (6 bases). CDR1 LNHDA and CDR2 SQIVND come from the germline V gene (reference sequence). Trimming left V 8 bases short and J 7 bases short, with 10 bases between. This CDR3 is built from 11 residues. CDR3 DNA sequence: TGTGCCAGTGGACAGAGATATACGCAGTATTTT. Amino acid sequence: CASGQRYTQYF.

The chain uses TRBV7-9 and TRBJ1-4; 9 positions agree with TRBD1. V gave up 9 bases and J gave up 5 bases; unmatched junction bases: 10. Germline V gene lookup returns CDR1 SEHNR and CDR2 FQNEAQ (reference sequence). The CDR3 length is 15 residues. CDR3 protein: CASRKQGAENEKLFF. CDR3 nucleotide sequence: TGTGCCAGTCGAAAACAGGGGGCAGAGAATGAAAAACTGTTTTTT.

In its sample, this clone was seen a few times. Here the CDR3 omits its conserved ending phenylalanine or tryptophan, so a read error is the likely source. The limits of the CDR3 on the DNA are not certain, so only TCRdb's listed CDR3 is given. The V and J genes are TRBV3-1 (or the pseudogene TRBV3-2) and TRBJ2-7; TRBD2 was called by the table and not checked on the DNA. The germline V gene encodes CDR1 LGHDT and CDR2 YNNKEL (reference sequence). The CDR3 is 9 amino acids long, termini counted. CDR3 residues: CASSQETRI.